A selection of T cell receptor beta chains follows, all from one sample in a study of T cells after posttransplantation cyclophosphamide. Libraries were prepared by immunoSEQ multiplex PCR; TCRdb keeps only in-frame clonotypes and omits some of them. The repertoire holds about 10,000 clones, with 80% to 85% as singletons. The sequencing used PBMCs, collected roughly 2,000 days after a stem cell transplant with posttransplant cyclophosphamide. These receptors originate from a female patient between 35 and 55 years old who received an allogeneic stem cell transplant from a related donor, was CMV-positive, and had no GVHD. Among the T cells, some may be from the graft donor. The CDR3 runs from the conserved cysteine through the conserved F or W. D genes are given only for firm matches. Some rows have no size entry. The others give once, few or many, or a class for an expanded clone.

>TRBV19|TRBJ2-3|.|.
CASSIGSANTDTQYF
TGTGCCAGTAGTATTGGCAGCGCAAACACAGATACGCAGTATTTT
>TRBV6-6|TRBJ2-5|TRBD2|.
CASNLWGGETQYF
TGTGCCAGCAACCTTTGGGGGGGTGAGACCCAGTACTTC
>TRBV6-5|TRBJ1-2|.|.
CASSYNLELDYGYTF
TGTGCCAGCAGTTACAATTTAGAACTAGACTATGGCTACACCTTC
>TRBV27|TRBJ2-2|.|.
CASSPLSDNGELFF
TGTGCCAGCAGCCCCTTGAGCGATAACGGGGAGCTGTTTTTT
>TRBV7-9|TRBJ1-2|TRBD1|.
CASSSSGTAINYGYTF
TGTGCCAGCAGCTCATCCGGGACAGCGATCAACTATGGCTACACCTTC
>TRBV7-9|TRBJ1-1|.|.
CASSLQRFGPLEAFF
TGTGCCAGCAGCTTACAGCGATTTGGTCCCCTTGAAGCTTTCTTT
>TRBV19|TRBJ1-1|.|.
CASRPEGAEAFF
TGTGCCAGTAGGCCTGAAGGGGCTGAAGCCTTCTTT
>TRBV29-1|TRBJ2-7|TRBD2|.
CSVGEGPVGEQYF
TGCAGCGTCGGGGAGGGACCGGTAGGTGAGCAGTACTTC
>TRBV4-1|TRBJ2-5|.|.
CASSQEAGTAQETQYF
TGCGCCAGCAGCCAAGAGGCCGGAACAGCACAAGAGACCCAGTACTTC
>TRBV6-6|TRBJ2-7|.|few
CASSYSAAEQYF
TGTGCCAGCAGTTACAGCGCTGCTGAGCAGTACTTC
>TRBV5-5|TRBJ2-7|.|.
CASSSPGGPYEQYF
TGTGCCAGCAGCTCACCGGGGGGCCCCTACGAGCAGTACTTC
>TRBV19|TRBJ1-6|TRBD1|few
CASSIVRGGSPLHF
TGTGCCAGTAGTATAGTCCGAGGGGGCTCACCCCTCCACTTT
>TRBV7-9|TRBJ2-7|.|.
CASSEGGASEQYF
TGTGCCAGCAGCGAAGGGGGAGCCAGCGAGCAGTACTTC
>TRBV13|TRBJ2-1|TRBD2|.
CASSARLAGGYNEQFF
TGTGCCAGCAGCGCTCGACTAGCGGGGGGCTACAATGAGCAGTTCTTC
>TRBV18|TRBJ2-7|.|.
CASSPVQGNEQYF
TGTGCCAGCTCACCGGTTCAGGGGAACGAGCAGTACTTC
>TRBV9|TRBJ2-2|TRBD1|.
CASSNSAIGQGARDTGELFF
TGTGCCAGCAGCAACTCGGCAATAGGACAGGGGGCGAGAGACACCGGGGAGCTGTTTTTT
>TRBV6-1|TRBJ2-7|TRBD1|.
CASSDAGQGAFSYEQYF
TGTGCCAGCAGTGATGCGGGACAGGGGGCTTTCTCCTACGAGCAGTACTTC
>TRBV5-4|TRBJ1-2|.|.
CASSLDAGSYGYTF
TGTGCCAGCAGCTTGGATGCGGGTAGCTATGGCTACACCTTC
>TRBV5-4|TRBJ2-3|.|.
CASSRRGAGADTQYF
TGTGCCAGCAGCCGCAGGGGGGCGGGCGCAGATACGCAGTATTTT
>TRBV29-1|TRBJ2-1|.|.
CSASGSEQFF
TGCAGCGCCTCGGGGAGTGAGCAGTTCTTC
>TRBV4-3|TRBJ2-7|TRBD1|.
CASSRGQGYEQYF
TGCGCCAGCAGCCGAGGACAGGGGTACGAGCAGTACTTC
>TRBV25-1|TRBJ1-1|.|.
CASSADRPMNTEAFF
TGTGCCAGCAGTGCGGACAGACCTATGAACACTGAAGCTTTCTTT
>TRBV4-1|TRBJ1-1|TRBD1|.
CASSQAGGLRTEAFF
TGCGCCAGCAGCCAAGCAGGGGGCCTGCGAACTGAAGCTTTCTTT
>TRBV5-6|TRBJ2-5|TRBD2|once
CASSTLTSGEIQETQYF
TGTGCCAGCAGCACTCTAACTAGCGGGGAGATACAAGAGACCCAGTACTTC
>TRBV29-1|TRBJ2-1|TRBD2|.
CSVEGTSGGKNYNEQFF
TGCAGCGTTGAAGGGACTAGCGGGGGAAAAAACTACAATGAGCAGTTCTTC
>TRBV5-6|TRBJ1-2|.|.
CASSYNEAGLYGYTF
TGTGCCAGCAGCTATAACGAGGCGGGGCTCTATGGCTACACCTTC
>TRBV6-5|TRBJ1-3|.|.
CASSYSSGGHRNTIYF
TGTGCCAGCAGTTACTCTAGTGGGGGACACCGAAACACCATATATTTT
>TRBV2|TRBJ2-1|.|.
CASSERSSSYNEQFF
TGTGCCAGCAGTGAACGATCTAGCTCCTACAATGAGCAGTTCTTC
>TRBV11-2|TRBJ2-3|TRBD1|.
CASSLQGTFSTDTQYF
TGTGCCAGCAGCCTACAGGGGACATTTAGCACAGATACGCAGTATTTT
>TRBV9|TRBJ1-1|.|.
CASSVKAGLNTEAFF
TGTGCCAGCAGCGTAAAGGCAGGGTTGAACACTGAAGCTTTCTTT
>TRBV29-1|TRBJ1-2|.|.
CSASQNYGYTF
TGCAGCGCCTCACAGAACTATGGCTACACCTTC
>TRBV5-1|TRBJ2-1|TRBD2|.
CASSPPIETSGGPYNEQFF
TGCGCCAGCAGCCCACCTATTGAGACTAGCGGGGGGCCCTACAATGAGCAGTTCTTC
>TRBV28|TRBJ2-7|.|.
CASSGLGGSSYEQYF
TGTGCCAGCAGTGGCCTGGGAGGCTCGTCCTACGAGCAGTACTTC
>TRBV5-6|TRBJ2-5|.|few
CASSAPGGLLETQYF
TGTGCCAGCAGCGCTCCGGGGGGCCTTCTTGAGACCCAGTACTTC
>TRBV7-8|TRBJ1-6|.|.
CASSRTRDNSPLHF
TGTGCCAGCAGCCGTACCCGGGATAATTCACCCCTCCACTTT
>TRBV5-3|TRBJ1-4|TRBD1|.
CARSTVYRGLEKLFF
TGTGCCAGAAGCACCGTTTACAGGGGGCTAGAAAAACTGTTTTTT
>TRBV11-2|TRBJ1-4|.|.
CASSPGQTNEKLFF
TGTGCCAGCAGCCCTGGACAGACTAATGAAAAACTGTTTTTT
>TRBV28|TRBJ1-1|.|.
CASSSQGEGVAFF
TGTGCCAGCAGTTCTCAAGGGGAAGGGGTCGCTTTCTTT
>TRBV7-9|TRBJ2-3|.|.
CASSRMGQEGDTQYF
TGTGCCAGCAGCCGCATGGGCCAGGAGGGAGATACGCAGTATTTT
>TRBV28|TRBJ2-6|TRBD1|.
CASSLGRGQAGANVLTF
TGTGCCAGCAGTTTAGGCAGGGGGCAAGCTGGGGCCAACGTCCTGACTTTC
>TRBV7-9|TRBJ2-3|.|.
CASSLGQASTDTQYF
TGTGCCAGCAGCTTAGGTCAGGCTAGCACAGATACGCAGTATTTT
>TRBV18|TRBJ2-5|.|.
CASSLGLQETQYF
TGTGCCAGCTCATTGGGACTTCAAGAGACCCAGTACTTC
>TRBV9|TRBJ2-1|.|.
CASSVGARERYNEQFF
TGTGCCAGCAGCGTAGGTGCGAGGGAAAGATACAATGAGCAGTTCTTC
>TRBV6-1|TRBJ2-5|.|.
CASSEAGGRGDQYF
TGTGCCAGCAGTGAAGCGGGGGGGCGAGGGGACCAGTACTTC
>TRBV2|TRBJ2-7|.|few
CASSSGFTYEQYF
TGTGCCAGCAGTTCAGGGTTCACCTACGAGCAGTACTTC
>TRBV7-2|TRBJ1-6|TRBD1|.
CASSRDRGSSPLHF
TGTGCCAGCAGCCGAGACAGGGGGAGTTCACCCCTCCACTTT